This entry lists 10 T cell receptor beta chains sequenced from one sample in a study of Ad26.COV2.S vaccination and SARS-CoV-2 variants. Treatment reported: roughly 18 received Ad26.COV2.S at low or high dose, single or two shots; a few received placebo; per-sample allocation not given. Day 63 following the first vaccine or placebo injection was when the samples were taken. Sequencing was performed with immunoSEQ multiplex PCR; in TCRdb, only in-frame clones are kept and a portion is missing. The data hold about 350,000 clones, with around 89% observed a single time. Sequenced here: peripheral blood, sampled in a trial of Ad26.COV2.S vaccine versus placebo. The receptors were sampled from a person aged 18-60 years who received the Ad26.COV2.S COVID-19 vaccine or a placebo.

The chain has TRBV7-9 and TRBJ2-1; 9 bases are shared with TRBD2. The V and J ends lost 5 bases and 9 bases, in that order; junction bases with no gene match: 14. CDR1 and CDR2 (germline): SEHNR, FQNEAQ (reference sequence). This CDR3 region has 16 residues. The CDR3 nucleotides read TGTGCCAGCAGCGGAACTCCCAGCGGGAGGACCGGTGAGCAGTTCTTC. The encoded protein is CASSGTPSGRTGEQFF.

This clone was recorded once. The rearrangement uses TRBV27 and TRBJ2-3, with 11 bases lining up with TRBD2. Per germline, CDR1 MNHEY and CDR2 SMNVEV (reference sequence). The CDR3 is 15 amino acids. V lost 7 bases and J lost 9; bases outside the gene matches: 12. CDR3 sequence: CASKISGGAFKTQYF. The CDR3 coding sequence is TGTGCCAGCAAAATTAGCGGGGGGGCTTTCAAAACGCAGTATTTT.

The chain is built from TRBV27 and TRBJ1-1; tentatively, D is TRBD1 (5 bases). Germline-derived CDR1 and CDR2 are MNHEY and SMNVEV (reference sequence). Trimming cost V 3 bases and J 3 bases, with 11 bases left between them. This CDR3 is 14 amino acids long. The chain's CDR3 is CASSFSGTHTEAFF. In DNA, the CDR3 is TGTGCCAGCAGTTTCTCGGGGACCCACACTGAAGCTTTCTTT.

This clone was counted between two and nine times. This chain joins TRBV29-1 and TRBJ2-4; weak D call: TRBD1 (5 bases). The germline CDR1 and CDR2 sequences are SQVTM and ANQGSEA. V was shortened by 7 bases and J by 0 bases, with 10 bases between the two germline ends. CDR3 size: 13 residues. CDR3: CSGFGQAKNIQYF. The CDR3 DNA reads as TGCAGCGGGTTCGGACAAGCCAAAAACATTCAGTACTTC.

The chain is built from TRBV6-2 or TRBV6-3 and TRBJ2-1; the match to TRBD1 covers 9 bases. Trimming took 4 bases from V and 6 from J; bases not matched to a gene: 10. The germline gives CDR1 MNHEY, CDR2 SVGEGT. The CDR3 contains 16 residues. The CDR3 reads CASSSGQGRTTNEQFF. CDR3 in DNA: TGTGCCAGCAGTTCTGGACAGGGGCGAACAACCAATGAGCAGTTCTTC.

There are a few counts of this clone. The chain joins TRBV2 to TRBJ1-5; the match to TRBD1 covers 7 bases. J gave up 6 bases and V 6 bases, and 5 bases lay outside the gene matches. The CDR3 is 13 amino acids. Germline assignment: CDR1 SNHLY and CDR2 FYNNEI. CDR3 region: CASSPQGGQPQHF. For the CDR3, the DNA is TGTGCCAGCAGCCCCCAGGGGGGTCAGCCCCAGCATTTT.

The chain uses TRBV9 and TRBJ1-4; TRBD1 matches at 10 bases. V lost 2 bases to trimming and J lost 7 bases; unmatched junction nucleotides: 8. Per germline, CDR1 SGDLS and CDR2 YYNGEE. The CDR3 has 16 amino acids. The DNA for the CDR3 is TGTGCCAGCAGCGTTGGACAGGGGGAGATTCGTGAAAAACTGTTTTTT. Translated: CASSVGQGEIREKLFF.

The chain is built from TRBV19 and TRBJ2-7; D call uncertain. Between the trimmed V and J ends, which lost 6 bases and 1 base, there was a span of 13 bases. Germline CDR1 and CDR2: LNHDA and SQIVND (reference sequence). This CDR3 has 14 amino acids. CDR3 nucleotide sequence: TGTGCCAGTAGCCTGGCCGGCGGATCCTACGAGCAGTACTTC. This encodes CASSLAGGSYEQYF.

This chain connects TRBV10-1 to TRBJ1-1, with D possibly being TRBD1 (5 bases). This CDR3 region has 12 residues. Looked up from germline, CDR1 is WNHNN and CDR2 is SYGVQD (reference sequence). V was cut by 6 bases and J by 4 bases, with 9 bases left in between. The chain's CDR3 is CASSRTLTEAFF. The CDR3 bases are TGCGCCAGCAGCAGGACACTCACTGAAGCTTTCTTT.

The chain combines TRBV4-2 with TRBJ1-3, with TRBD1 identical over 7 bases. Germline CDR1 and CDR2: LGHNA and YNFKEQ. The CDR3 runs to 23 residues. The J segment lost 4 bases and the V segment lost 0 bases, leaving 27 bases of the junction unmatched. In DNA, the CDR3 is TGTGCCAGCAGCCAAGAACCCCAAGCTGGGGGTTCAAACAGGGGCCTAGGAGGAAACACCATATATTTT. Protein sequence: CASSQEPQAGGSNRGLGGNTIYF.